The source of this T cell receptor beta chain is a study of blood T cell repertoires in COVID-19. The overall study: Collection of acute and convalescent COVID-19 samples took place in the United States, Italy and Spain.

Recruitment covered 20 to 25 US areas and drew participants whose ages spanned roughly 18 to 89 years. Participants had their cohort set by participant-reported clinical history. Recovery meant two consecutive negative NP/OP PCR tests, professional clearance, or resolved symptoms. In germline, CDR1 is LGHDT, CDR2 YNNKEL (reference sequence). There are 10 residues in the CDR3. Using immunoSEQ multiplex PCR, the repertoire was profiled, and TCRdb retains in-frame clones only, with some absent. The sample has about 370,000 clones; 80% to 90% are singletons. The TCR comes from a man younger than 35 who had recovered from COVID-19. Sequenced input: PBMCs or T cells enriched from blood (not recorded which). This chain uses TRBV3-1 (or the pseudogene TRBV3-2) with TRBJ1-1, with D perhaps matching TRBD1 (5 bases). CDR3 loop: CGGGNTEAFF. The CDR3 coding sequence is TGTGGCGGGGGGAACACTGAAGCTTTCTTT.